The 26 T cell receptor beta chains below all came from one sample that was sequenced in a study of blood T cell repertoires in COVID-19. Profiled with immunoSEQ multiplex PCR; TCRdb holds only in-frame clones, not every one. This sample carries 180,000 or so clones, around 80% of them seen once, and the ten largest clones take roughly 15%. The sample was PBMCs or T cells enriched from blood (not recorded which). These receptor sequences come from a middle-aged man who had recovered from COVID-19.

The chain joins TRBV4-1 to TRBJ1-5, with unresolved D. V was trimmed by 0 bases and J by 2 bases, leaving 14 bases between them. The CDR3 has 17 amino acids. From germline, CDR1 is MGHRA and CDR2 YSYEKL. The CDR3 here is CASSQDSTPRGNQPQHF. Here the CDR3 DNA reads TGCGCCAGCAGCCAAGATTCCACTCCTCGGGGCAATCAGCCCCAGCATTTT.

The chain combines TRBV3-1 (or the pseudogene TRBV3-2) with TRBJ2-7, with 10 bases identical to TRBD2. The germline V gene encodes CDR1 LGHDT and CDR2 YNNKEL (reference sequence). The ends lost 4 bases at V and 6 bases at J; junction bases unmatched: 12. This CDR3 comprises 16 residues. The CDR3 bases are TGTGCCAGCAGCCCTGGGGCGGGGACTAGCGCTTTCGAGCAGTACTTC. This gives the protein CASSPGAGTSAFEQYF.

The chain combines TRBV27 with TRBJ1-5, with unresolved D. CDR3 size: 16 residues. V was clipped by 3 bases and J by 2 bases, with 14 bases between them. From germline, CDR1 is MNHEY and CDR2 SMNVEV (reference sequence). This chain's CDR3 is CASSLLEPAGNQPQHF. CDR3 nucleotides: TGTGCCAGCAGTTTGTTGGAGCCTGCGGGCAATCAGCCCCAGCATTTT.

The J gene is TRBJ2-7, the V gene TRBV7-9; D perhaps matches TRBD2 (6 bases). The CDR3 contains 15 residues. Germline lookup yields CDR1 SEHNR and CDR2 FQNEAQ (reference sequence). V gave up 3 bases and J gave up 6 bases, with 18 bases separating them. The CDR3 here is CASSFAALKGGEQYF. The CDR3 DNA follows: TGTGCCAGCAGCTTTGCCGCCCTGAAGGGAGGCGAGCAGTACTTC. The variable domain in full, with the rest retrieved from reference TRBV7-9 and TRBJ2-7, is DTGVSQNPRHKITKRGQNVTFRCDPISEHNRLYWYRQTLGQGPEFLTYFQNEAQLEKSRLLSDRFSAERPKGSFSTLEIQRTEQGDSAMYLCASSFAALKGGEQYFGPGTRLTVT.

The CDR3 DNA sequence: TGTGCCAGCACCACTAATCCAGGGGGCATCACTGAAGCTTTCTTT. Translated, it gives CASTTNPGGITEAFF. The V gene is TRBV7-3, the J gene TRBJ1-1, with 8 nucleotides matching TRBD1. Germline V CDR1 and CDR2: SGHTA, FQGTGA. CDR3 length equals 15 residues. The V segment lost 7 bases and the J segment 4 bases; nucleotides outside the gene matches: 11.

This chain joins TRBV30 and TRBJ1-5; 8 nucleotides line up with TRBD1. Germline CDR1 reads GTSNPN; CDR2 reads SVGIG (reference sequence). The CDR3 is 13 amino acids. The V segment lost 4 bases and the J segment 2 bases; nucleotides outside the gene matches: 1. The CDR3 region has the DNA TGTGCCTGGATGGGACAGGGCAATCAGCCCCAGCATTTT. Translation: CAWMGQGNQPQHF.

The chain has TRBV2 and TRBJ1-1; D remains ambiguous. The CDR3 is made up of 11 amino acids. The V end lost 4 bases, the J end lost 7 bases, and 7 bases lay between the germline ends. Germline V gene sequence: CDR1 SNHLY, CDR2 FYNNEI. CDR3 protein: CASSAYSEAFF. Here the CDR3 DNA reads TGTGCCAGCAGTGCTTACAGTGAAGCTTTCTTT.

The J gene is TRBJ2-7, the V gene TRBV6-5, with D perhaps TRBD1 (6 bases). Between the trimmed V and J ends, which lost 6 bases and 5 bases, there was a span of 20 bases. The V gene's germline CDR1 is MNHEY and CDR2 SVGAGI. The CDR3 is made up of 15 amino acids. CDR3 loop: CASRRRGEQGNEQYF. The CDR3 DNA sequence: TGTGCCAGCAGGAGAAGAGGGGAACAGGGAAACGAGCAGTACTTC.

The genes are TRBV7-2 and TRBJ1-2; D unresolved. Trimming shortened V by 5 bases and J by 8 bases, and 15 bases separated the two germline ends. The V gene's germline CDR1 is SGHTA and CDR2 FQGNSA. The CDR3 spans 13 residues. The CDR3, as DNA: TGTGCCAGCAGCCCGGTCCTCGGGTTGGGCTACACCTTC. It translates to CASSPVLGLGYTF.

The J gene is TRBJ1-5, the V gene TRBV6-1, with 7 bases aligning to TRBD1. Trimming cost V 3 bases and J 3 bases; bases outside gene matches: 8. The germline gives CDR1 MNHNS, CDR2 SASEGT. The CDR3 length is 16 residues. CDR3 DNA: TGTGCCAGCAGTGACAGGGGGACGGGCGTCAATCAGCCCCAGCATTTT. It codes for CASSDRGTGVNQPQHF.

The V call is TRBV7-2, the J call TRBJ2-5; D is unresolved. CDR3 length: 15 amino acids. The germline CDR1 and CDR2 sequences are SGHTA and FQGNSA. V lost 1 base, J lost 2 bases, and 11 bases lay in between. The CDR3 spells CASSLVGSSQETQYF. The CDR3 DNA is TGTGCCAGCAGCTTAGTGGGCTCCAGTCAAGAGACCCAGTACTTC.

This clone was seen only a few times. The chain carries TRBV5-1 and TRBJ1-2, with D unclear. This CDR3 contains 14 residues. In germline, CDR1 is SGHRS, CDR2 YFSETQ. V lost 3 bases, J lost 2 bases, and 11 bases lay in between. CDR3 DNA: TGCGCCAGCAGCTGGAGGGCGGGGAACTATGGCTACACCTTC. It is translated as CASSWRAGNYGYTF. Drawing the rest from reference TRBV5-1 and TRBJ1-2, the complete variable domain is KAGVTQTPRYLIKTRGQQVTLSCSPISGHRSVSWYQQTPGQGLQFLFEYFSETQRNKGNFPGRFSGRQFSNSRSEMNVSTLELGDSALYLCASSWRAGNYGYTFGSGTRLTVV.

This chain uses TRBV30 with TRBJ1-6; the D gene is possibly TRBD1 (5 bases). The V gene lost 5 bases and the J gene lost 6 bases, with 20 bases spanning the gap. The V gene's germline CDR1 is GTSNPN and CDR2 SVGIG (reference sequence). The CDR3 contains 16 residues. The CDR3 loop is CAWFTGTARGNSPLHF. CDR3 in DNA: TGTGCCTGGTTTACCGGGACTGCCCGGGGTAATTCACCCCTCCACTTT.

The chain couples TRBV3-1 (or the pseudogene TRBV3-2) to TRBJ1-3; D might be TRBD1 (5 bases). From germline, CDR1 is LGHDT and CDR2 YNNKEL (reference sequence). The CDR3 has 14 amino acids. V was trimmed by 4 bases and J by 2 bases, leaving 9 bases between them. The CDR3 DNA follows: TGTGCCAGCAGCCGGCCGGGGGCTGGAAACACCATATATTTT. It is translated as CASSRPGAGNTIYF.

This sequence joins TRBV5-1 and TRBJ2-5; 7 bases are shared with TRBD1. Germline-derived CDR1 and CDR2 are SGHRS and YFSETQ. J lost 4 bases, V lost 2 bases, and 5 bases had no gene match. This CDR3 contains 14 residues. In nucleotides, the CDR3 is TGCGCCAGCAGCTTAGAACAGGGGCGAGAGACCCAGTACTTC. It specifies CASSLEQGRETQYF. The variable domain in full, completed from reference TRBV5-1 and TRBJ2-5, reads KAGVTQTPRYLIKTRGQQVTLSCSPISGHRSVSWYQQTPGQGLQFLFEYFSETQRNKGNFPGRFSGRQFSNSRSEMNVSTLELGDSALYLCASSLEQGRETQYFGPGTRLLVL.

This clone appeared a few times. V gene TRBV23-1 combines with J gene TRBJ1-1, with D hard to call. TRBV23-1 has ORF status, its function being uncertain. CDR3 length: 17 amino acids. The ends were cut back, 2 bases at V and 6 bases at J, with 22 bases in the middle. In DNA form, the CDR3 reads TGCGCCAGCAGTCAACCCTCCCTCCGGGGTCAGAAGGCTGAAGCTTTCTTT. Encoded protein: CASSQPSLRGQKAEAFF.

V and J are TRBV3-1 (or the pseudogene TRBV3-2) and TRBJ1-2, with D perhaps TRBD1 (6 bases). This CDR3 has 16 residues. Germline CDR1 is LGHDT and CDR2 is YNNKEL (reference sequence). The ends were cut back, 1 base at V and 0 bases at J, with 12 bases in the middle. CDR3 nucleotide sequence: TGTGCCAGCAGCCAAGTTAGGACAGCCACTAACTATGGCTACACCTTC. This codes for CASSQVRTATNYGYTF.

This clone occurred once. The V and J genes are TRBV6-5 and TRBJ2-3; 10 bases line up with TRBD1. There are 14 residues in the CDR3. Germline CDR1 is MNHEY and CDR2 is SVGAGI. Losses at the gene ends were 7 bases for V and 5 bases for J; bases not matched to a gene: 6. This CDR3 reads CASTGTGAGDTQYF. CDR3 DNA sequence: TGTGCCAGCACCGGGACAGGGGCTGGAGATACGCAGTATTTT.

The chain is built from TRBV19 and TRBJ1-5; unclear D gene. Between the trimmed V and J ends, which lost 0 bases and 5 bases, there was a span of 11 bases. The CDR3 runs 15 residues. CDR1 and CDR2 from the germline V gene are LNHDA and SQIVND (reference sequence). DNA for the CDR3: TGTGCCAGTAGTATAGACTTTCGGAGCTATCAGCCCCAGCATTTT. Translation gives CASSIDFRSYQPQHF.

This clone occurred once. This chain connects TRBV20-1 to TRBJ2-7; TRBD2 aligns across 8 bases. Per germline, CDR1 DFQATT and CDR2 SNEGSKA (reference sequence). The CDR3 loop spans 11 amino acids. In DNA form, the CDR3 reads TGCACCGCGGGCGGGGGGCACGAGCAGTACTTC. It encodes CTAGGGHEQYF.

The chain has TRBV4-2 and TRBJ2-3, with 8 bases aligning to TRBD2. V was pared by 0 bases and J by 1 base, with 3 bases of the junction left unmatched. Germline assignment: CDR1 LGHNA and CDR2 YNFKEQ. The CDR3 consists of 16 residues. This CDR3 reads CASSQDQAGGTDTQYF. DNA of the CDR3: TGTGCCAGCAGCCAAGATCAAGCGGGGGGCACAGATACGCAGTATTTT.

This clone has only a few counts. This CDR3 reads CAISGGGRLDEQFF. The CDR3 nucleotides are TGTGCCATCAGTGGGGGGGGGCGCTTAGATGAGCAGTTCTTC. The chain employs TRBV10-3 and TRBJ2-1, with D tentatively TRBD2 (7 bases). V was shortened by 4 bases and J by 8 bases, with 15 bases between the two germline ends. This CDR3 contains 14 residues. Germline CDR1 reads ENHRY; CDR2 reads SYGVKD.

V gene TRBV4-1 combines with J gene TRBJ1-2; D possibly corresponds to TRBD1 (5 bases). Germline-derived CDR1 and CDR2 are MGHRA and YSYEKL. Deletions cut 3 bases from V and 0 bases from J, with 8 bases between. The CDR3 runs 14 residues. CDR3 sequence (DNA): TGCGCCAGCAGCCAGACAGTTACTAACTATGGCTACACCTTC. Translation gives CASSQTVTNYGYTF.

The V gene is TRBV12-3 or TRBV12-4, the J gene TRBJ1-2, with no clear D. V was trimmed by 7 bases and J by 4 bases, leaving 7 bases between them. The CDR3 runs 11 residues. CDR3 sequence (DNA): TGTGCCAGCACTACAGCCTATGGCTACACCTTC. It is translated as CASTTAYGYTF.

V gene TRBV5-1 combines with J gene TRBJ2-5; tentative D call: TRBD1 (5 bases). V was pared by 0 bases and J by 2 bases, with 14 bases between. Per the germline V gene, CDR1 is SGHRS and CDR2 is YFSETQ. This CDR3 contains 16 residues. The CDR3 DNA follows: TGCGCCAGCAGCTTGGCGCCAGTTGGGGCTCAAGAGACCCAGTACTTC. Its protein product is CASSLAPVGAQETQYF.

The V and J genes are TRBV3-1 (or the pseudogene TRBV3-2) and TRBJ1-1; D not resolved. The CDR3 is 14 amino acids. The V gene lost 0 bases and the J gene lost 4 bases, with 9 bases spanning the gap. CDR1 and CDR2 from the germline V gene are LGHDT and YNNKEL (reference sequence). CDR3 in amino acids: CASSQETRSTEAFF. The CDR3 DNA is TGTGCCAGCAGCCAAGAAACCAGGTCCACTGAAGCTTTCTTT.